Shown below are 15 T cell receptor beta chains from a single sample sequenced in a study of cytomegalovirus exposure and HLA in healthy donors. Sequenced by immunoSEQ multiplex PCR; TCRdb stores in-frame clones only, minus some. Among about 75,000 clones listed, around 81% were seen once. Material for sequencing was PBMCs. Receptors originate from a man under 40 in good health and CMV-seronegative.

The chain couples TRBV5-1 to TRBJ2-5; TRBD2 agrees at 13 bases. This CDR3 is built from 15 residues. Germline assignment: CDR1 SGHRS and CDR2 YFSETQ. The V gene end was trimmed by 4 bases and the J gene end by 5 bases; junction bases not matched to a gene: 5. The CDR3: CASSAGLAGIETQYF. DNA of the CDR3: TGCGCCAGCAGCGCGGGACTAGCGGGAATCGAGACCCAGTACTTC.

This clone was seen a few times. The V and J genes are TRBV4-2 and TRBJ2-1; 8 bases align to TRBD2. The CDR3 extends over 16 amino acids. Per germline, CDR1 LGHNA and CDR2 YNFKEQ. The V segment lost 0 bases and the J segment 8 bases; nucleotides outside the gene matches: 9. The CDR3 nucleotides are TGTGCCAGCAGCCAAGAGTCGGGGGGGGGTTCCGATGAGCAGTTCTTC. The encoded protein is CASSQESGGGSDEQFF.

This rearrangement joins TRBV6-5 to TRBJ1-1; perhaps TRBD1 as D (6 bases). Per germline, CDR1 MNHEY and CDR2 SVGAGI. This CDR3 has 16 amino acids. The V end lost 0 bases, the J end lost 8 bases, and 19 bases lay between the germline ends. CDR3 sequence reads: CASSYSIGGGGSEAFF. The DNA for the CDR3 is TGTGCCAGCAGTTACTCGATAGGGGGAGGGGGGTCGGAAGCTTTCTTT.

This clone was recorded once. This chain joins TRBV28 and TRBJ1-2; 7 nucleotides agree with TRBD1. Germline V CDR1 and CDR2: MDHEN, SYDVKM. CDR3 size: 17 residues. Losses at the gene ends were 4 bases for V and 5 bases for J; bases not matched to a gene: 16. CDR3 in amino acids: CASSSTRTGFSRYGYTF. CDR3 nucleotide sequence: TGTGCCAGCAGTTCAACGAGGACAGGCTTCTCTAGATATGGCTACACCTTC.

The chain carries TRBV7-9 and TRBJ1-1, with a possible D match to TRBD1 (6 bases). CDR3 length equals 17 residues. V was pared by 4 bases and J by 1 base, with 19 bases between. CDR1 SEHNR and CDR2 FQNEAQ come from the germline V gene (reference sequence). The CDR3 bases are TGTGCCAGCAGCTACCTTGGGGGCAGGTCGGGGAACACTGAAGCTTTCTTT. Protein sequence: CASSYLGGRSGNTEAFF.

This chain links TRBV2 with TRBJ1-2; unclear D gene. The V end lost 7 bases, the J end lost 7 bases, and 10 bases lay between the germline ends. CDR1 is SNHLY and CDR2 is FYNNEI in the germline V gene. The CDR3 contains 11 residues. CDR3 sequence reads: CASTPLAGYTF. For the CDR3, the DNA is TGTGCCAGCACCCCGTTGGCTGGCTACACCTTC.

The rearrangement joins TRBV19 to TRBJ2-6; 7 nucleotides match TRBD1. This CDR3 contains 14 residues. V was pared by 6 bases and J by 7 bases, with 6 bases of the junction left unmatched. Germline CDR1 reads LNHDA; CDR2 reads SQIVND (reference sequence). The CDR3 loop reads CASRGQFAANVLTF. CDR3 DNA: TGTGCCAGTAGGGGACAGTTTGCCGCCAACGTCCTGACTTTC.

This rearrangement joins TRBV27 to TRBJ2-1; D is possibly TRBD1 (6 bases). V lost 2 bases and J lost 11, with 10 bases in between. The CDR3 is made up of 12 amino acids. CDR1 MNHEY and CDR2 SMNVEV come from the germline V gene (reference sequence). The CDR3 loop is CASSLIGQQQFF. The CDR3 region has the DNA TGTGCCAGCAGTTTAATCGGACAGCAGCAGTTCTTC.

This clone was picked up one time. The rearrangement uses TRBV6-5 and TRBJ2-3, with unresolved D. The V end was cut by 2 bases, the J end by 2 bases, with 8 bases between. In germline, CDR1 is MNHEY, CDR2 SVGAGI. There are 14 residues in the CDR3. This chain's CDR3 is CASSYLNSTDTQYF. CDR3 sequence (DNA): TGTGCCAGCAGTTACCTAAATTCCACAGATACGCAGTATTTT.

The chain couples TRBV27 to TRBJ1-2; D gene unclear. V lost 3 bases, J lost 3 bases, and 14 bases lay in between. CDR1 and CDR2 (germline): MNHEY, SMNVEV (reference sequence). The CDR3 is 15 amino acids. The CDR3 reads CASSLLGREDYGYTF. CDR3 sequence (DNA): TGTGCCAGCAGTTTGCTGGGAAGGGAGGACTATGGCTACACCTTC.

The chain employs TRBV5-1 and TRBJ1-3; 7 positions agree with TRBD1. This CDR3 is built from 14 residues. CDR1 SGHRS and CDR2 YFSETQ come from the germline V gene. The V gene end was trimmed by 4 bases and the J gene end by 2 bases; junction bases not matched to a gene: 3. The CDR3 DNA reads as TGCGCCAGCAGCCCGGGGACAGCTGGAAACACCATATATTTT. It yields the protein CASSPGTAGNTIYF.

This clone was seen a handful of times. V gene TRBV4-3 combines with J gene TRBJ1-2; D gene uncertain. There are 18 residues in the CDR3. The V end lost 1 base, the J end lost 4 bases, and 22 bases lay between the germline ends. The germline V gene has CDR1 LGHNA and CDR2 YSLEER. CDR3 residues: CASSQALVRAVDLYGYTF. The CDR3 coding sequence is TGCGCCAGCAGCCAAGCCCTAGTGAGAGCCGTAGACCTCTATGGCTACACCTTC.

The chain uses TRBV28 and TRBJ1-3; D is uncertain. This CDR3 spans 14 amino acids. Germline V gene sequence: CDR1 MDHEN, CDR2 SYDVKM. Deletions cut 7 bases from V and 1 base from J, with 11 bases between. CDR3 in DNA: TGTGCCAGCATCGACTCCGAATCTGGAAACACCATATATTTT. Translating it yields CASIDSESGNTIYF.

The V gene is TRBV18, the J gene TRBJ1-2; D possibly corresponds to TRBD1 (5 bases). CDR3 size: 15 residues. Deletions cut 0 bases from V and 4 bases from J, with 12 bases between. Per the germline V gene, CDR1 is KGHSH and CDR2 is LQKENI. The chain's CDR3 is CASSPPGQGSYGYTF. Written as DNA, the CDR3 is TGTGCCAGCTCACCACCGGGGCAGGGCTCCTATGGCTACACCTTC.

This clone showed up just a few times. The chain is built from TRBV19 and TRBJ1-2, with 7 nucleotides matching TRBD1. The CDR3 runs 15 residues. CDR1 LNHDA and CDR2 SQIVND come from the germline V gene (reference sequence). V lost 6 bases and J lost 2; bases outside the gene matches: 9. For the CDR3, the DNA is TGTGCCAGTAGCCCGACTCCGACAGGGAACTATGGCTACACCTTC. Residues: CASSPTPTGNYGYTF.